Each of the 15 T cell receptor beta chains below was sequenced from the same sample in a study of response to subunit inactivated influenza vaccine. TCRdb fed the RT-PCR reads into MiXCR, producing one record per CDR3 protein. The sample shows more than 150,000 distinct CDR3 sequences, around 9.2% of them seen only once. Sample: non-naive T cells sorted from PBMCs, taken on the day of vaccination. Source of these receptors: a man aged 50-60 years who received an inactivated influenza vaccine.

This clonotype has a count of ten or more. The V call is TRBV29-1, the J call TRBJ2-1; a weak D match, TRBD2 (6 bases). The V end lost 4 bases, the J end lost 9 bases, and 16 bases lay between the germline ends. Germline V gene sequence: CDR1 SQVTM, CDR2 ANQGSEA. The CDR3 spans 13 residues. CDR3 DNA: TGCAGCGTTGGGTTGACTAGTACGGTTGAGCAGTTCTTC. Protein: CSVGLTSTVEQFF.

A few counts support this clonotype. This chain connects TRBV4-1 to TRBJ2-1; no reliable D call. Between the trimmed V and J ends, which lost 4 bases and 7 bases, there was a span of 11 bases. Germline CDR1 and CDR2: MGHRA and YSYEKL. There are 13 residues in the CDR3. The CDR3 region has the DNA TGCGCCAGCAGCCCGCCGAAAAAAAATGAGCAGTTCTTC. This sequence encodes CASSPPKKNEQFF.

In its sample, this clonotype was seen many times. The rearrangement links TRBV4-2 to TRBJ2-1; 7 bases align to TRBD1. The CDR3 totals 17 residues. Trimming took 4 bases from V and 8 from J; bases not matched to a gene: 17. Germline loops: CDR1 LGHNA, CDR2 YNFKEQ. The CDR3 DNA reads as TGTGCCAGCAGCCCGAGGGCACTGACAGGGTGGGTCGATGAGCAGTTCTTC. Protein product: CASSPRALTGWVDEQFF.

This clonotype was counted between two and nine times. V is TRBV19 and J is TRBJ1-5; 8 bases are shared with TRBD1. CDR1 LNHDA and CDR2 SQIVND come from the germline V gene (reference sequence). This CDR3 is 14 amino acids long. Unmatched junction bases numbered 6, after V lost 5 bases and J lost 6 bases. The CDR3 loop reads CASSAGQGPQPQHF. CDR3 DNA: TGTGCCAGTAGTGCCGGACAGGGCCCTCAGCCCCAGCATTTT.

This clonotype was counted many times. This chain joins TRBV10-3 and TRBJ2-1; TRBD2 aligns across 12 bases. With 5 bases clipped from V and 3 bases from J, the junction kept 14 bases outside the gene matches. The CDR3 has 19 residues. The germline gives CDR1 ENHRY, CDR2 SYGVKD. The CDR3 is CAISSPSSSGRARYNEQFF. As DNA, the CDR3 is TGTGCCATCAGTTCACCCTCCTCTAGCGGGAGGGCCCGCTACAATGAGCAGTTCTTC.

This clonotype was detected a few times. V and J are TRBV5-1 and TRBJ1-2, with 10 bases fitting TRBD1. The germline V gene encodes CDR1 SGHRS and CDR2 YFSETQ. The trim removed 4 bases at V and 3 bases at J, leaving 0 bases unmatched. The CDR3 spans 13 residues. The CDR3: CASSGTGDYGYTF. CDR3 DNA sequence: TGCGCCAGCAGCGGGACAGGGGACTATGGCTACACCTTC.

This clonotype was seen a few times. At one end the junction does not follow the germline gene, possibly because of a read error. The chain joins TRBV12-3 or TRBV12-4 to TRBJ2-3; D remains unclear. The CDR3 is made up of 15 amino acids. This CDR3 is CASRLDGGSTDTQYF. The CDR3 DNA reads as TGTGCCAGCAGGTTAGATGGCGGTAGCACAGATACGCAGTATTTT.

The chain has TRBV12-3 or TRBV12-4 and TRBJ2-7; D not resolved. The CDR3 loop spans 14 amino acids. The V end lost 3 bases, the J end lost 5 bases, and 14 bases lay between the germline ends. The CDR3 DNA follows: TGTGCCAGCAGTTTCCAAGGAATGGTCCACGAGCAGTACTTC. Its translation: CASSFQGMVHEQYF.

This clonotype was detected a few times. The chain employs TRBV6-2 or TRBV6-3 and TRBJ1-1; D gene ambiguous. The CDR3 runs 15 residues. The germline V gene encodes CDR1 MNHEY and CDR2 SVGEGT. V shed 2 bases and J shed 6 bases, with 16 bases lying between them. CDR3 region: CASSYLTLRRAEAFF. In DNA, the CDR3 is TGTGCCAGCAGTTACCTCACTCTTCGGAGAGCTGAAGCTTTCTTT.

The J gene is TRBJ2-1, the V gene TRBV5-1; D is unresolved. The CDR3 contains 16 residues. Trimming took off 1 base at V and 9 bases at J, with 20 bases between the two ends. CDR1 and CDR2 from the germline V gene are SGHRS and YFSETQ. CDR3 DNA sequence: TGCGCCAGCAGCTTGATTGGGATACTTACAAGTGGTGAGCAGTTCTTC. Protein: CASSLIGILTSGEQFF.

There are a few counts of this clonotype. The chain carries TRBV18 and TRBJ2-2; no firm D call. In germline, CDR1 is KGHSH, CDR2 LQKENI. Trimming cost V 1 base and J 0 bases, with 9 bases left between them. This CDR3 spans 16 amino acids. The CDR3 reads CASSPRAAANTGELFF. In DNA, the CDR3 is TGTGCCAGCTCACCACGGGCGGCAGCGAACACCGGGGAGCTGTTTTTT.

This clonotype was recorded a few times. The chain combines TRBV4-2 with TRBJ1-1; D is possibly TRBD1 (6 bases). Germline values: CDR1 LGHNA, CDR2 YNFKEQ. The CDR3 contains 14 residues. V gave up 0 bases and J gave up 4 bases, with 9 bases separating them. The CDR3 DNA reads as TGTGCCAGCAGCCAAGATAGGGGGGCCACTGAAGCTTTCTTT. As protein: CASSQDRGATEAFF.

The chain carries TRBV21-1 and TRBJ2-7; TRBD2 is taken as the D call from the table, unchecked against the DNA. TRBV21-1 is an annotated pseudogene. The CDR3 totals 15 residues. CDR3 loop: CARPYISGGTYEQYF. The CDR3 nucleotides are TGTGCCAGACCATACATCAGCGGGGGGACCTACGAGCAGTACTTC.

This clonotype was observed a few times. This chain connects TRBV18 to TRBJ2-5; 8 bases are a match to TRBD2. The CDR3 has 13 residues. CDR1 KGHSH and CDR2 LQKENI come from the germline V gene. The V and J ends lost 4 bases and 4 bases, in that order; junction bases with no gene match: 2. The CDR3 nucleotides are TGTGCCAGCTCACGCACTAGCGGAGAGACCCAGTACTTC. Residues: CASSRTSGETQYF.

This clonotype was detected many times. The chain couples TRBV12-3 or TRBV12-4 to TRBJ2-7; 8 bases line up with TRBD1. V shed 5 bases, J shed 0 bases, and the junction held 21 bases outside the gene matches. The CDR3 has 20 amino acids. The DNA for the CDR3 is TGTGCCAGCAGTCCACTACGGACAGGGTTATTGAAAGGCCACTCCTACGAGCAGTACTTC. It codes for CASSPLRTGLLKGHSYEQYF.